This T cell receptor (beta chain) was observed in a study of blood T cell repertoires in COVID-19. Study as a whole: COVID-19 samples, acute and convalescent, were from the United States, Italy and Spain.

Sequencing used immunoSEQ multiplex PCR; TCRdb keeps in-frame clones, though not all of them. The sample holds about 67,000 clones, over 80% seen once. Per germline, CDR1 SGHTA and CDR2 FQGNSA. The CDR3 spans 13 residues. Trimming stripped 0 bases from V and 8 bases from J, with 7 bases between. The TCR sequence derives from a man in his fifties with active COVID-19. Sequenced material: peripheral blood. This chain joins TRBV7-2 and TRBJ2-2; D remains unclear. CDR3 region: CASSLAPRGELFF. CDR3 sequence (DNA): TGTGCCAGCAGCTTAGCCCCGAGGGGGGAGCTGTTTTTT.